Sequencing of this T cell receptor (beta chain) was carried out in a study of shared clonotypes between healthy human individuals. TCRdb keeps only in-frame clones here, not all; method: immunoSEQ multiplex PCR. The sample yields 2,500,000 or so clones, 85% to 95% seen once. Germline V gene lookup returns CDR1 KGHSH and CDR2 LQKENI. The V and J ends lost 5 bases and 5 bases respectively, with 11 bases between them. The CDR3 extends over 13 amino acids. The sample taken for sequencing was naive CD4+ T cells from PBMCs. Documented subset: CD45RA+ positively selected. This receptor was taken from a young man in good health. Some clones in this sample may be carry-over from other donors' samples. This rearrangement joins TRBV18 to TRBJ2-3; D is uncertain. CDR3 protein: CASSGALGDTQYF. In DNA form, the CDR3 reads TGTGCCAGCTCAGGCGCCTTAGGAGATACGCAGTATTTT.